This entry features one T cell receptor (beta chain) sequence. The data derive from a study of technical replicates of blood from a few donors. The CDR3 extends over 16 amino acids. Germline CDR1 SEHNR, CDR2 FQNEAQ (reference sequence). Trimming pared 1 base from V and 1 base from J, leaving 11 bases between. The repertoire was sequenced with immunoSEQ multiplex PCR; TCRdb's copy has only in-frame clones and lacks some. The profile covers 80,000 to 95,000 clones, with around 90% appearing a single time and 0.27% taken by the ten largest. Sequenced: T cells isolated from PBMCs. The sequence was collected from a human donor in good health. This chain links TRBV7-9 with TRBJ1-5; D gene unclear. The chain's CDR3 is CASSLEVGPSNQPQHF. As DNA, the CDR3 is TGTGCCAGCAGCTTAGAGGTGGGCCCAAGCAATCAGCCCCAGCATTTT.